Listed below are T cell receptor beta chains from one sample, sequenced in a study of cytotoxic CD8 clonotypes in ibrutinib-treated CLL. Assay: immunoSEQ multiplex PCR; the TCRdb copy retains only in-frame clones and omits some. The sample holds nearly 300,000 clones, around 77% seen once. The sequences come from PBMCs, collected at disease progression, from a patient treated with ibrutinib. These receptor sequences come from a human donor with chronic lymphocytic leukemia. The CDR3 runs from the conserved cysteine through the conserved F or W. The D gene is left open where the match is weak. Clone size is not always given. Where it is, it says once, few, many or a class for expanded clones.

d_call clone_size j_call v_call cdr3_nt cdr3_aa
TRBD1 NA TRBJ2-7 TRBV5-1 TGCGCCAGCAGCGAGGGACAGCTCCCCCACGAGCAGTACTTC CASSEGQLPHEQYF
TRBD1 NA TRBJ1-1 TRBV28 TGTGCCAGCAGCTCGCCCGGGACAGGGAGCACTGAAGCTTTCTTT CASSSPGTGSTEAFF
NA NA TRBJ2-7 TRBV7-8 TGTGCCAGCAGCTTAGCGGTTGGCGAGCAGTACTTC CASSLAVGEQYF
NA NA TRBJ2-7 TRBV29-1 TGCAGCGTGCGTTCGGGGGACTCCTACGAGCAGTACTTC CSVRSGDSYEQYF
NA NA TRBJ1-3 TRBV2 TGTGCCAGCAGTGAGGCGACAGGACTAATCTCTGGAAACACCATATATTTT CASSEATGLISGNTIYF
NA NA TRBJ1-5 TRBV19 TGTGCCAGTAGCCTGCTACTGGATAGCAATCAGCCCCAGCATTTT CASSLLLDSNQPQHF
TRBD2 NA TRBJ2-1 TRBV10-3 TGTGCCATCGGGACTAGCGGGATGATGTCCTACAATGAGCAGTTCTTC CAIGTSGMMSYNEQFF
NA NA TRBJ1-1 TRBV7-3 TGTGCCAGCAGCCCCCGGGGTACAGGGATCACTGAAGCTTTCTTT CASSPRGTGITEAFF
TRBD1 NA TRBJ2-7 TRBV28 TGTGCCAGCAGTTTGGGACAGCCATACGAGCAGTACTTC CASSLGQPYEQYF
TRBD1 NA TRBJ2-7 TRBV10-3 TGTGCCATCAGTGGACGTGGGACAGGGAGGCTCTACGAGCAGTACTTC CAISGRGTGRLYEQYF
NA NA TRBJ2-7 TRBV6-1 TGTGCCAGCAGTGTAGTATTGACCTACGAGCAGTACTTC CASSVVLTYEQYF
NA NA TRBJ1-5 TRBV12-5 TGTGCTAGTGGTTTCACTGCCGTCTCCTTCCCGGGGGGCAATAATCAGCCCCAGCATTTT CASGFTAVSFPGGNNQPQHF
NA NA TRBJ2-3 TRBV23-1 TGCAGGGGCGACGCAGATACGCAGTATTTT CRGDADTQYF
NA few TRBJ2-1 TRBV29-1 TGCAGCGTTGCCGCCAGGGCTTACAATGAGCAGTTCTTC CSVAARAYNEQFF
NA NA TRBJ1-4 TRBV27 TGTGCCAGCAGTTTATTGGGGAGGTCTGAAAAACTGTTTTTT CASSLLGRSEKLFF
NA NA TRBJ1-4 TRBV6-6 TGTGCCAGCAGCTTTAGAGGGGAGGGGGCTAATGAAAAACTGTTTTTT CASSFRGEGANEKLFF
TRBD2 NA TRBJ2-2 TRBV5-1 TGCGCCAGCAGCCTAACTCGACTAGCGGGCCTCACCGGGGAGCTGTTTTTT CASSLTRLAGLTGELFF
NA few TRBJ2-6 TRBV27 TGTGCCAGCAGTCACCGATGGAGCTCTGGGGCCAACGTCCTGACTTTC CASSHRWSSGANVLTF
NA few TRBJ1-2 TRBV5-1 TGCGCCAGCAGCTTGGACAGGGTTCTTGGCTACACCTTC CASSLDRVLGYTF
TRBD2 NA TRBJ2-1 TRBV27 TGTGCCAGCAGGCGGGACTACCGCAATGAGCAGTTCTTC CASRRDYRNEQFF
TRBD1 once TRBJ2-1 TRBV28 TGTGCCAGCAGAGGGACAGGGGGAAATGAGCAGTTCTTC CASRGTGGNEQFF
TRBD2 NA TRBJ2-5 TRBV5-4 TGTGCCAGCAGTAAGGGACTAGCGGGGGGCATGGACCAAGAGACCCAGTACTTC CASSKGLAGGMDQETQYF
NA NA TRBJ2-3 TRBV9 TGTGCCAGCAGCGTAAGGGGCGCGACAGATACGCAGTATTTT CASSVRGATDTQYF
NA NA TRBJ2-7 TRBV6-5 TGTGCCAGCAGTTCGTACGGGAAGAACTACGAGCAGTACTTC CASSSYGKNYEQYF
TRBD2 once TRBJ2-2 TRBV27 TGTGCCAGCAGTTCGGGAGGCGGGGAGCTGTTTTTT CASSSGGGELFF
NA NA TRBJ1-1 TRBV7-6 TGTGCCAGCAGCTTAATCGGACCTCCGAACACTGAAGCTTTCTTT CASSLIGPPNTEAFF
TRBD2 NA TRBJ2-2 TRBV5-1 TGCGCCAGCAGCCCCAGACTAGCGGGAACCGGGGAGCTGTTTTTT CASSPRLAGTGELFF
NA NA TRBJ2-2 TRBV5-4 TGTGCCAGTGGTCTGGGTGGGGCGATCACCGGGGAGCTGTTTTTT CASGLGGAITGELFF
NA once TRBJ1-1 TRBV21-1 TGTGCCAGCAGCAGAAGTCAGGACAGGGGGCGTGTTACTGAAGCTTTCTTT CASSRSQDRGRVTEAFF
TRBD1 NA TRBJ2-5 TRBV7-3 TGTGCCAGCAGCCCCTGGGACAGGCGTATCCAAGAGACCCAGTACTTC CASSPWDRRIQETQYF
NA NA TRBJ2-7 TRBV19 TGTGCCAGTAGTATAGACCCGGGTCATTTGCGACCCTACGAGCAGTACTTC CASSIDPGHLRPYEQYF
NA NA TRBJ1-5 TRBV28 TGTGCCAGCAGTTTTGGGGGCCCGGGGCCCCAGCATTTT CASSFGGPGPQHF
NA few TRBJ2-1 TRBV18 TGTGCCAGCTCACCCTTCCCGCGCAATGAGCAGTTCTTC CASSPFPRNEQFF
NA once TRBJ2-1 TRBV28 TGTGCCAGCACTCCTCTGGGGTCCTACAATGAGCAGTTCTTC CASTPLGSYNEQFF
NA NA TRBJ2-1 TRBV9 TGTGCCAGCAGCGTCGGGGGTTCCTACAATGAGCAGTTCTTC CASSVGGSYNEQFF
NA NA TRBJ1-2 TRBV2 TGTGCCAGCAGTCCCAACAGGGAGACCTATGGCTACACCTTC CASSPNRETYGYTF
NA NA TRBJ1-4 TRBV12-5 TGTGCTAGTGGTTTGGTCACCGACAGGAAAAATGAAAAACTGTTTTTT CASGLVTDRKNEKLFF
NA NA TRBJ1-5 TRBV5-5 TGTGCCAGCAGCTTGAGGGTGGGCAATAGCAATCAGCCCCAGCATTTT CASSLRVGNSNQPQHF
TRBD2 NA TRBJ2-1 TRBV11-2 TGTGCCAGCAGCTTAGATCTTGCGGGAGGCTCCTACAATGAGCAGTTCTTC CASSLDLAGGSYNEQFF
TRBD1 NA TRBJ2-5 TRBV28 TGTGCCAGCAAGGAGGCGGGGACAGGGATAGAGACCCAGTACTTC CASKEAGTGIETQYF
TRBD1 NA TRBJ1-6 TRBV19 TGTGCCAGTAGTATCGGGACAGGGCTTAATTCACCCCTCCACTTT CASSIGTGLNSPLHF